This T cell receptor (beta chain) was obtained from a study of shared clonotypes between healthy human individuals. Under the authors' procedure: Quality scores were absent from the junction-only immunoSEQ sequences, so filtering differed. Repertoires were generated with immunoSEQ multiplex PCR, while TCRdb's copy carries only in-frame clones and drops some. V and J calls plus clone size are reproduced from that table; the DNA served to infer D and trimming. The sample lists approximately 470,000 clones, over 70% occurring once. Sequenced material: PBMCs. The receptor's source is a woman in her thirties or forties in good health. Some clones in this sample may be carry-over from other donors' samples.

The CDR3 reads CASSPGLQVAYEQYF. The CDR3, as DNA: TGTGCCAGCAGCCCTGGATTGCAGGTGGCCTACGAGCAGTACTTC. The rearrangement links TRBV9 to TRBJ2-7; D not certain. The V end lost 4 bases, the J end lost 2 bases, and 16 bases lay between the germline ends. This CDR3 contains 15 residues. The germline V gene encodes CDR1 SGDLS and CDR2 YYNGEE.